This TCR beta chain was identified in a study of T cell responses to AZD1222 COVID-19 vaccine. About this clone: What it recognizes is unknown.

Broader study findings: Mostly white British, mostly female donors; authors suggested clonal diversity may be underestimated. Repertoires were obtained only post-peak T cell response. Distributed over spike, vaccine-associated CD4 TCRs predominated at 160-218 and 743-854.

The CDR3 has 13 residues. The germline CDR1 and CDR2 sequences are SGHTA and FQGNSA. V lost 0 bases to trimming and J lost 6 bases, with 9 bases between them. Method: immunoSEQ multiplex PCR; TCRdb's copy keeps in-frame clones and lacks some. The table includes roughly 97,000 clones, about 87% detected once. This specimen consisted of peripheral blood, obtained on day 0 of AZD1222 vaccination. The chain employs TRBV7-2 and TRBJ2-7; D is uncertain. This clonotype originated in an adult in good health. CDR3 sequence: CASSLAFGPEQYF. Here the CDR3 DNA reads TGTGCCAGCAGCTTAGCGTTCGGGCCCGAGCAGTACTTC.